The 13 T cell receptor beta chains presented below share a single source sample, sequenced in a study of T cell changes during pregnancy in multiple sclerosis. The table came from immunoSEQ multiplex PCR; TCRdb's copy has only in-frame clones and leaves some out. The profile shows about 87,000 clones, around 93% of them singletons. This specimen consisted of peripheral blood, obtained in the third trimester of pregnancy. The receptors derive from a female donor in good health, enrolled as a control in a pregnancy study.

The gene calls are TRBV2 and TRBJ2-3; D unresolved. V was shortened by 4 bases and J by 3 bases, with 11 bases between the two germline ends. Germline loops: CDR1 SNHLY, CDR2 FYNNEI. This CDR3 has 14 amino acids. The CDR3 DNA follows: TGTGCCAGCAGTGTTGTCGTTACAACAGATACGCAGTATTTT. This encodes CASSVVVTTDTQYF. Supplemented by reference TRBV2 and TRBJ2-3, the full variable domain reads EPEVTQTPSHQVTQMGQEVILRCVPISNHLYFYWYRQILGQKVEFLVSFYNNEISEKSEIFDDQFSVERPDGSNFTLKIRSTKLEDSAMYFCASSVVVTTDTQYFGPGTRLTVL.

The chain combines TRBV7-6 with TRBJ2-1; D gene unclear. The CDR3 runs 16 residues. Trimming cost V 1 base and J 2 bases, with 12 bases left between them. CDR1 and CDR2 from the germline V gene are SGHVS and FNYEAQ. The CDR3 DNA reads as TGTGCCAGCAGCTTAGTGCGCCAGACAACCTACAATGAGCAGTTCTTC. Its protein product is CASSLVRQTTYNEQFF.

This clone was seen only once. The chain has TRBV6-5 and TRBJ1-1; the D is unclear. Germline V gene data show CDR1 as MNHEY and CDR2 as SVGAGI. The CDR3 runs 16 residues. V gave up 2 bases and J gave up 1 base, with 14 bases separating them. The CDR3: CASSYSSSPGNTEAFF. CDR3 bases: TGTGCCAGCAGTTACAGTTCTTCGCCAGGGAACACTGAAGCTTTCTTT.

J is TRBJ2-1 and V is TRBV19; D is unclear. CDR3 length equals 15 residues. In germline, CDR1 is LNHDA, CDR2 SQIVND (reference sequence). V was clipped by 0 bases and J by 0 bases, with 6 bases between them. The CDR3 region has the DNA TGTGCCAGTAGTATAGACCCTAGCTCCTACAATGAGCAGTTCTTC. Encoded protein: CASSIDPSSYNEQFF.

V is TRBV7-9 and J is TRBJ1-2, with D possibly TRBD1 on 6 matching bases. V was trimmed by 2 bases and J by 8 bases, leaving 15 bases between them. CDR1 is SEHNR, CDR2 FQNEAQ, per germline (reference sequence). CDR3 length: 14 residues. The CDR3 bases are TGTGCCAGCAGCTTAAGTTTGGGGGCAGGCGGCTACACCTTC. Amino acids: CASSLSLGAGGYTF. The full variable domain, rest sourced from reference TRBV7-9 and TRBJ1-2, is DTGVSQNPRHKITKRGQNVTFRCDPISEHNRLYWYRQTLGQGPEFLTYFQNEAQLEKSRLLSDRFSAERPKGSFSTLEIQRTEQGDSAMYLCASSLSLGAGGYTFGSGTRLTVV.

The rearrangement uses TRBV7-8 and TRBJ2-4, with 7 positions matching TRBD2. The trim removed 1 base at V and 2 bases at J, leaving 8 bases unmatched. Germline V CDR1 and CDR2: SGHVS, FQNEAQ. The CDR3 sequence is 17 residues long. CDR3 loop: CASSLVGEGAPKNIQYF. Here the CDR3 DNA reads TGTGCCAGCAGCTTAGTCGGGGAGGGTGCACCCAAAAACATTCAGTACTTC. The full variable domain, rest sourced from reference TRBV7-8 and TRBJ2-4, is GAGVSQSPRYKVAKRGQDVALRCDPISGHVSLFWYQQALGQGPEFLTYFQNEAQLDKSGLPSDRFFAERPEGSVSTLKIQRTQQEDSAVYLCASSLVGEGAPKNIQYFGAGTRLSVL.

This clone was seen a single time. This chain uses TRBV2 with TRBJ2-5; TRBD1 matches at 8 bases. The V segment lost 8 bases and the J segment 9 bases; nucleotides outside the gene matches: 20. The CDR3 length is 16 residues. Germline V gene sequence: CDR1 SNHLY, CDR2 FYNNEI. CDR3 coding DNA: TGTGCCAGCCGTTACCCCCCGGGACAGGTCCGCGAGGCCCAGTACTTC. Its translation: CASRYPPGQVREAQYF.

As to this clone: This specimen includes other DNA sequences encoding the same CDR3. The rearrangement links TRBV5-1 to TRBJ2-2; D possibly corresponds to TRBD2 (5 bases). Germline loops: CDR1 SGHRS, CDR2 YFSETQ. Trimming cost V 4 bases and J 2 bases, with 9 bases left between them. This CDR3 spans 14 amino acids. The CDR3 loop is CASSPGLNTGELFF. DNA for the CDR3: TGCGCCAGCAGCCCCGGACTCAACACCGGGGAGCTGTTTTTT.

The chain couples TRBV6-5 to TRBJ1-1, with a possible D match to TRBD1 (5 bases). The CDR3 loop spans 14 amino acids. Deletions cut 2 bases from V and 1 base from J, with 8 bases between. Germline CDR1 is MNHEY and CDR2 is SVGAGI. The CDR3 reads CASSYATGNTEAFF. Here the CDR3 DNA reads TGTGCCAGCAGTTACGCTACAGGGAACACTGAAGCTTTCTTT.

V gene TRBV15 combines with J gene TRBJ2-7, with 7 bases fitting TRBD1. V lost 3 bases to trimming and J lost 4 bases; unmatched junction nucleotides: 9. Germline V gene lookup returns CDR1 LNHNV and CDR2 YYDKDF (reference sequence). The CDR3 is 15 residues long. The CDR3 is CATSRGQSGGYEQYF. For the CDR3, the DNA is TGTGCCACCAGCAGGGGACAGTCAGGGGGATACGAGCAGTACTTC.

The rearrangement joins TRBV7-9 to TRBJ1-5, with D possibly matching TRBD1 (5 bases). CDR1 SEHNR and CDR2 FQNEAQ come from the germline V gene (reference sequence). The CDR3 is made up of 16 amino acids. The ends were cut back, 6 bases at V and 0 bases at J, with 15 bases in the middle. This chain's CDR3 is CASSDQGRGSNQPQHF. Here the CDR3 DNA reads TGTGCCAGCAGTGATCAGGGTCGCGGTAGCAATCAGCCCCAGCATTTT.

The J gene is TRBJ1-3, the V gene TRBV5-8, with D possibly being TRBD1 (5 bases). The V gene lost 0 bases and the J gene lost 4 bases, with 11 bases spanning the gap. This CDR3 spans 15 amino acids. Germline CDR1 SGHTS, CDR2 YDEGEE. CDR3 protein: CASSLDVGRGNTIYF. CDR3 DNA sequence: TGTGCCAGCAGCTTGGATGTGGGGCGCGGAAACACCATATATTTT.

CDR3 bases: TGTGCCAGCACCTTCAATGATCTAAGTGCCTACGAGCAGTACTTC. It codes for CASTFNDLSAYEQYF. The chain uses TRBV28 and TRBJ2-7; D unresolved. This CDR3 spans 15 amino acids. Germline CDR1 and CDR2: MDHEN and SYDVKM. V was clipped by 7 bases and J by 2 bases, with 18 bases between them.